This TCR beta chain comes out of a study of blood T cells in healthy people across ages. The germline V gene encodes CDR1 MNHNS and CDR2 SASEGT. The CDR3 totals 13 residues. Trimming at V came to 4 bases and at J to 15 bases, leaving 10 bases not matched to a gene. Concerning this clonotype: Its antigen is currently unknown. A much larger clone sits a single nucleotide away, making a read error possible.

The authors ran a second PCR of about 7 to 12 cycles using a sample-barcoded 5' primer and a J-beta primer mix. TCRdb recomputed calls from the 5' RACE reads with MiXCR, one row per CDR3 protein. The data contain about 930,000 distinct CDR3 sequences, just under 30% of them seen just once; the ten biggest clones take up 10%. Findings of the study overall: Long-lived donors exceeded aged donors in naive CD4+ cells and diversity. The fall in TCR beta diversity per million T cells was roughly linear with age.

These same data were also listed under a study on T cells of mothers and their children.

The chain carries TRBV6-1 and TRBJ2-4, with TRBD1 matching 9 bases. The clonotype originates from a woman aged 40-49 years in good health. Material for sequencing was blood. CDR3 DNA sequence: TGTGCCAGCAGTGGACTAACAGGGGGCATGGGGTACTTC. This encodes CASSGLTGGMGYF.